Presented here are 5 T cell receptor beta chains from one specimen sequenced in a study of cytomegalovirus exposure and HLA in healthy donors. Researchers ran the PCR with 60 Vbeta and 13 Jbeta primers. Sequenced by immunoSEQ multiplex PCR; TCRdb stores in-frame clones only, minus some. The table lists under 90,000 clones. Sequencing was performed on PBMCs. The receptor set was obtained from a female donor in good health and CMV-seropositive.

The V and J genes are TRBV12-2 and TRBJ2-7; TRBD1, the table's D call, lacks a check against the DNA. TRBV12-2 is a recognized pseudogene. CDR3 size: 15 residues. In nucleotides, the CDR3 is TGTGCAAGTCGTTCCGGACAGCGTCGGTACTACGAGCAGTACTTC. Protein: CASRSGQRRYYEQYF.

The chain couples TRBV9 to TRBJ2-2; D uncertain. Trimming pared 4 bases from V and 6 bases from J, leaving 13 bases between. This CDR3 region has 14 residues. Germline V gives CDR1 SGDLS, CDR2 YYNGEE. The CDR3 DNA sequence: TGTGCCAGCAGCTCAACCGGCCAGGCCGGGGAGCTGTTTTTT. Translated, it gives CASSSTGQAGELFF.

The chain uses TRBV5-1 and TRBJ2-1; 9 bases agree with TRBD2. CDR1 is SGHRS and CDR2 is YFSETQ in the germline V gene. The CDR3 runs to 15 residues. V shed 6 bases, J shed 10 bases, and the junction held 14 bases outside the gene matches. The CDR3 region has the DNA TGCGCCAGCACCATTGATGCAGCGGGAGGATTCGAGCAGTTCTTC. Translating gives CASTIDAAGGFEQFF.

V is TRBV6-6 and J is TRBJ2-1, with 7 bases that match TRBD2. CDR1 MNHNY and CDR2 SVGAGI come from the germline V gene (reference sequence). The V gene end was trimmed by 6 bases and the J gene end by 0 bases; junction bases not matched to a gene: 5. The length of the CDR3 is 15 residues. CDR3 amino acids: CASRIAGYSYNEQFF. As DNA, the CDR3 is TGTGCCAGCAGAATAGCGGGCTACTCCTACAATGAGCAGTTCTTC.

The chain employs TRBV4-1 and TRBJ1-4, with TRBD1 matching over 9 bases. CDR3 length: 16 residues. CDR1 and CDR2 (germline): MGHRA, YSYEKL. J lost 10 bases, V lost 2 bases, and 11 bases had no gene match. The CDR3 DNA reads as TGCGCCAGCAGCCAAAACCTTGGGGACAGGGCGGCAAAACTGTTTTTT. It translates to CASSQNLGDRAAKLFF.